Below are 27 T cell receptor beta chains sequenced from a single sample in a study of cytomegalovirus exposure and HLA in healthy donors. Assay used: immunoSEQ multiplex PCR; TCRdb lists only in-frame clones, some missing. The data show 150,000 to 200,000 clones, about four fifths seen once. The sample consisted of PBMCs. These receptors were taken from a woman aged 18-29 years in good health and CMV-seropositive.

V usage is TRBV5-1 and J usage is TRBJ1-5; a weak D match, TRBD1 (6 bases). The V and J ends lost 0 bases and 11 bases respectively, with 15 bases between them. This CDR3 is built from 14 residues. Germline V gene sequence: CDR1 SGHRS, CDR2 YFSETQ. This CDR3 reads CASSLVSGAGAQHF. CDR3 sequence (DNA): TGCGCCAGCAGCTTGGTGTCTGGGGCAGGGGCCCAGCATTTT.

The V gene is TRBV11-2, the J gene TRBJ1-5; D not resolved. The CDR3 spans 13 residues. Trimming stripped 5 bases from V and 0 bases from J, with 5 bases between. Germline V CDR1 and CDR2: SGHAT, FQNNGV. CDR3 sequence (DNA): TGTGCCAGCAGCAGAGATAGCAATCAGCCCCAGCATTTT. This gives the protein CASSRDSNQPQHF.

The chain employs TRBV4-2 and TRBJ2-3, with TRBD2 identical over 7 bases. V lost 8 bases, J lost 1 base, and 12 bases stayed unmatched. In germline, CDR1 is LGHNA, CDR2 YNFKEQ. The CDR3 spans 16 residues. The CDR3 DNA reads TGTGCCAGCGCGGGTAAGACTAGCTTTGGCACAGATACGCAGTATTTT. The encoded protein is CASAGKTSFGTDTQYF.

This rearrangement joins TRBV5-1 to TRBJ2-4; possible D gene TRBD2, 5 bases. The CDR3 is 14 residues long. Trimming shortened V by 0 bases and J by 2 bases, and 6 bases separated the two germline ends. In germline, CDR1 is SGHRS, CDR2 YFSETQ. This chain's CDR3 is CASSLGGPKNIQYF. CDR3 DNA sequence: TGCGCCAGCAGCTTGGGAGGGCCCAAAAACATTCAGTACTTC.

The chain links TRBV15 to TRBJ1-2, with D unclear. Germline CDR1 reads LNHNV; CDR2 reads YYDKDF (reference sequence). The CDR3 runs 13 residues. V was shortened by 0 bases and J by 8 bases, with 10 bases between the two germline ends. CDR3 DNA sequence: TGTGCCACCAGCAGAGAGCCGCAGGTGGGCTACACCTTC. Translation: CATSREPQVGYTF. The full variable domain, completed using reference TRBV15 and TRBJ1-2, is DAMVIQNPRYQVTQFGKPVTLSCSQTLNHNVMYWYQQKSSQAPKLLFHYYDKDFNNEADTPDNFQSRRPNTSFCFLDIRSPGLGDTAMYLCATSREPQVGYTFGSGTRLTVV.

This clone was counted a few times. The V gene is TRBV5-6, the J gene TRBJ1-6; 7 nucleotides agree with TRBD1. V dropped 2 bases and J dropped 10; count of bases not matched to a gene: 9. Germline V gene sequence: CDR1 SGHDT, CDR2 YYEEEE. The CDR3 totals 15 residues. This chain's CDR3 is CASSLGDREVSPLHF. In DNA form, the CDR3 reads TGTGCCAGCAGCTTAGGAGACAGGGAGGTATCACCCCTCCACTTT.

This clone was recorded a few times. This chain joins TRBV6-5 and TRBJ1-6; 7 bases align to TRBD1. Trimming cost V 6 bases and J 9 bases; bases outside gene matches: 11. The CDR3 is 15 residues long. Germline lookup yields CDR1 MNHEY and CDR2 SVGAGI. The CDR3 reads CASSRDSNRGSPLHF. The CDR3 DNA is TGTGCCAGCAGCCGGGACAGTAATCGCGGTTCACCCCTCCACTTT.

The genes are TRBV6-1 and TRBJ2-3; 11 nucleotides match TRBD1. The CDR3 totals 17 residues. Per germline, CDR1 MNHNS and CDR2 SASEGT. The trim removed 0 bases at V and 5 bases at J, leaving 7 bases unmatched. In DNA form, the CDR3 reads TGTGCCAGCAGTGAAGCGTCCGGGACAGGGGGAAGAGATACGCAGTATTTT. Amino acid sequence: CASSEASGTGGRDTQYF.

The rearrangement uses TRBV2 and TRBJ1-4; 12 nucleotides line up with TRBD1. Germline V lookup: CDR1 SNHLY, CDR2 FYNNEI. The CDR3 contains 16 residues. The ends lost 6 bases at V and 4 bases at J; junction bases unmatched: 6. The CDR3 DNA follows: TGTGCCAGCAGCCGGGACAGGGGGCGAAGTAATGAAAAACTGTTTTTT. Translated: CASSRDRGRSNEKLFF.

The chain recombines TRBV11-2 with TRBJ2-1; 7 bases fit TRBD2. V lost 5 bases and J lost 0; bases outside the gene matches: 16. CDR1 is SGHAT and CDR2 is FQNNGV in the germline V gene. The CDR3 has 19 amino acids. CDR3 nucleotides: TGTGCCAGCAGCCTCTCGGAAACGCCCAGCGGGACCTCCTACAATGAGCAGTTCTTC. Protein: CASSLSETPSGTSYNEQFF.

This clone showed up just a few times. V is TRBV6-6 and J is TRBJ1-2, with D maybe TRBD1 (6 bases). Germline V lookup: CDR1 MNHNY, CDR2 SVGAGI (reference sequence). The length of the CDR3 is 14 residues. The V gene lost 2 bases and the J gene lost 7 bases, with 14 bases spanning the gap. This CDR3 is CASSYRGRGGGYTF. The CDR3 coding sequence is TGTGCCAGCAGTTACCGTGGGAGGGGGGGTGGCTACACCTTC.

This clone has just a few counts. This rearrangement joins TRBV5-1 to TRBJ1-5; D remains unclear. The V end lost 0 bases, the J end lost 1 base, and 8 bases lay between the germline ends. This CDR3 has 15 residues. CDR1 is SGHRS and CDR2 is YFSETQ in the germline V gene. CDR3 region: CASSLGGDSNQPQHF. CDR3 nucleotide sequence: TGCGCCAGCAGCTTGGGCGGAGACAGCAATCAGCCCCAGCATTTT.

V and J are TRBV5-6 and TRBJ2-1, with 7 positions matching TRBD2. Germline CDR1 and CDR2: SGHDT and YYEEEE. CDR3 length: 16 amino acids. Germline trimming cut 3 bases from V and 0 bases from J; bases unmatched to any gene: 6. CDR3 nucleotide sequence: TGTGCCAGCAGCTCCCCTAGCGGACTCTCCTACAATGAGCAGTTCTTC. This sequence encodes CASSSPSGLSYNEQFF.

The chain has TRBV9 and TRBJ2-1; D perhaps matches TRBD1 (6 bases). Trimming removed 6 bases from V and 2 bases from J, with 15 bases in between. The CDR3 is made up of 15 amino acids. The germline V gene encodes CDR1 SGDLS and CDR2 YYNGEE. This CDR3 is CASTRGGSPYNEQFF. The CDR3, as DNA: TGTGCCAGCACCAGAGGGGGTTCTCCCTACAATGAGCAGTTCTTC.

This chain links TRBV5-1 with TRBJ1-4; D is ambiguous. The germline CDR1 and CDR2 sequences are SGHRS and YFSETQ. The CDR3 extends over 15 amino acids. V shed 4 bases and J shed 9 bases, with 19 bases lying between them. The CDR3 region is CASSREGGYSKKLFF. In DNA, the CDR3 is TGCGCCAGCAGCAGGGAGGGAGGGTACTCCAAAAAACTGTTTTTT.

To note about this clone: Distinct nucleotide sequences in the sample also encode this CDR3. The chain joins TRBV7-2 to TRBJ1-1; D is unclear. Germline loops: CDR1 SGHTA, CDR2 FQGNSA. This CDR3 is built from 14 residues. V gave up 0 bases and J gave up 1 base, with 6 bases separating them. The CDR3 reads CASSLAQSNTEAFF. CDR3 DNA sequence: TGTGCCAGCAGCTTAGCGCAGTCGAACACTGAAGCTTTCTTT.

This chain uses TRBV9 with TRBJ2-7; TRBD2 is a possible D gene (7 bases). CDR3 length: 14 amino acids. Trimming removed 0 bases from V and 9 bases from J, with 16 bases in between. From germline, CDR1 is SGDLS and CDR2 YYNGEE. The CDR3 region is CASSVAGGRGGQYF. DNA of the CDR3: TGTGCCAGCAGCGTAGCCGGGGGGCGAGGAGGGCAGTACTTC.

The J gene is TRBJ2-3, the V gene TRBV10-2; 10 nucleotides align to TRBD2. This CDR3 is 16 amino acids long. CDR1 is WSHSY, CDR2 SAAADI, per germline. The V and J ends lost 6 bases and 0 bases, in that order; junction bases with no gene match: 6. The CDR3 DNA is TGCGCCAGCAGAAGCGGGGGGGCCTCTAGCACAGATACGCAGTATTTT. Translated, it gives CASRSGGASSTDTQYF.

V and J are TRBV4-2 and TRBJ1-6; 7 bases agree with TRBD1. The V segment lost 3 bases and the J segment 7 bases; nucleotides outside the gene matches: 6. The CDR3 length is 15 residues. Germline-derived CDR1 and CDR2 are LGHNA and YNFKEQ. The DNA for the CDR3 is TGTGCCAGCAGCCAGAACAGGGGAGGCAATTCACCCCTCCACTTT. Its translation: CASSQNRGGNSPLHF.

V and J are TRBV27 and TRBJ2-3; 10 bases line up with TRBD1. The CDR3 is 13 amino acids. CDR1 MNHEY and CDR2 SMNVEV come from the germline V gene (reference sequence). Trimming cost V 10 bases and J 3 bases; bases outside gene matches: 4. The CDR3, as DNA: TGTGCCATCCCGGGACAGGGGACAGATACGCAGTATTTT. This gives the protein CAIPGQGTDTQYF.

The CDR3 loop reads CASSQDDRSNSYEQYF. The CDR3 DNA follows: TGCGCCAGCAGCCAAGATGACAGGTCTAACTCCTACGAGCAGTACTTC. V is TRBV4-3 and J is TRBJ2-7; a weak D match, TRBD1 (6 bases). The germline V gene encodes CDR1 LGHNA and CDR2 YSLEER. The CDR3 consists of 16 residues. Trimming removed 0 bases from V and 0 bases from J, with 12 bases in between.

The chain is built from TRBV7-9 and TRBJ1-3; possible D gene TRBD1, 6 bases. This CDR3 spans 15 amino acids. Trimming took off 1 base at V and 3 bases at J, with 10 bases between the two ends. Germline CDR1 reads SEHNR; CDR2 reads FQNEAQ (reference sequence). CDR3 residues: CASSLEGVGGNTIYF. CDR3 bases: TGTGCCAGCAGCTTAGAGGGGGTTGGTGGAAACACCATATATTTT.

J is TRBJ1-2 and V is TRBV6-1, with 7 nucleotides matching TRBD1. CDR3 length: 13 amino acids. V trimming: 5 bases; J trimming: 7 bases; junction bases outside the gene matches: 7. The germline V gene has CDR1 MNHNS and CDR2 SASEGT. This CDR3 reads CASSQNRGGGYTF. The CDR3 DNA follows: TGTGCCAGCAGTCAAAACAGGGGTGGTGGCTACACCTTC.

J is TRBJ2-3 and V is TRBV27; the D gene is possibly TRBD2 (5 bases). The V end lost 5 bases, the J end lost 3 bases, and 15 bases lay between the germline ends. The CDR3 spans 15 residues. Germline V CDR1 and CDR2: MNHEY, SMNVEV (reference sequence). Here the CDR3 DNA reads TGTGCCAGCAGTCCGAGGGCCCGATCAACAGATACGCAGTATTTT. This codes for CASSPRARSTDTQYF.

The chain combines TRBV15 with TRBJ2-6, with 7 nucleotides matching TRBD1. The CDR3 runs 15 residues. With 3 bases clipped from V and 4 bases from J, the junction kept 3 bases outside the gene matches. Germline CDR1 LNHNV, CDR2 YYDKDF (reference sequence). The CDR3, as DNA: TGTGCCACCAGCAGTGGGACAGAAGGGGCCAACGTCCTGACTTTC. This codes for CATSSGTEGANVLTF.

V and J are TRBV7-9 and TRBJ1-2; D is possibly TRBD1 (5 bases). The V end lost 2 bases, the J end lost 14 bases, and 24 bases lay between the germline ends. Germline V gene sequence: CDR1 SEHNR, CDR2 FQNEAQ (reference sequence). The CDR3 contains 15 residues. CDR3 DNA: TGTGCCAGCAGCTTAAGTTCGGCAGGGAGGGGTCGAGGAACCTTC. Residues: CASSLSSAGRGRGTF.

The CDR3 reads CASSPGVQETQYF. For the CDR3, the DNA is TGTGCCAGCAGCCCCGGAGTCCAAGAGACCCAGTACTTC. The chain carries TRBV7-8 and TRBJ2-5; D ambiguous. Germline V gene data show CDR1 as SGHVS and CDR2 as FQNEAQ. The CDR3 spans 13 residues. V lost 5 bases to trimming and J lost 1 base, with 8 bases between them.